The text below deals with one TCR beta chain. The antigen remains undetermined. Participants with hyperthyroidism, aged 18 to 65, were newly diagnosed with under 2 months' duration. This record comes from a study of Graves' ophthalmopathy and Graves' hyperthyroidism. Study-level information: If no ophthalmopathy appeared within 18 months of follow-up, hyperthyroidism was termed stable. The study, taken as a whole, reports: Appearing in blood as well were most expanded thyroid clonotypes above 0.001 frequency.

The CDR3 extends over 13 amino acids. Trimming cost V 6 bases and J 7 bases, with 18 bases left between them. Germline V gives CDR1 DFQATT, CDR2 SNEGSKA (reference sequence). The authors amplified TCR beta CDR3 regions from RNA transcripts. First-round RT-PCR with HTBI primers preceded a second-round multiplex PCR. TCRdb re-analysed the multiplex PCR reads in MiXCR, keeping a single row per CDR3 protein. This sample has about 1.1 million distinct CDR3 sequences, with 35% to 40% found just once. This TCR came from an adult man with Graves' hyperthyroidism. Sequencing was done on a sample of peripheral blood or thyroid tissue (not recorded which). This sequence joins TRBV20-1 and TRBJ1-2; tentatively, D is TRBD1 (5 bases). CDR3 DNA: TGCAGTGCCACCAGTCTAGGGGTTGGTGGCTACACCTTC. Its protein is CSATSLGVGGYTF.